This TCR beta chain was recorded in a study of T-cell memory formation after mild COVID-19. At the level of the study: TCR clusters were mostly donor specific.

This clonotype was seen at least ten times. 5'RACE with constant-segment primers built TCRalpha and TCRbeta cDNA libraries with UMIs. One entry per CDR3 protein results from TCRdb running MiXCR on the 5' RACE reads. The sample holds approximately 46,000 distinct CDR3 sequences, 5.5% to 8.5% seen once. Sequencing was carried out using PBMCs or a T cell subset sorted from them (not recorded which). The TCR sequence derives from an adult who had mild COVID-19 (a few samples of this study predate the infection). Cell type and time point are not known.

DNA for the CDR3: TGCGCCAGCAGCCACCGACCAGCGGGGCCCTACGAGCAGTACTTC. Amino acids: CASSHRPAGPYEQYF. The chain joins TRBV5-1 to TRBJ2-7; 7 nucleotides align to TRBD2. The germline CDR1 and CDR2 sequences are SGHRS and YFSETQ. The V and J ends lost 4 bases and 2 bases, in that order; junction bases with no gene match: 9. The CDR3 has 15 residues. Looking up the rest from reference TRBV5-1 and TRBJ2-7 gives the full variable domain: KAGVTQTPRYLIKTRGQQVTLSCSPISGHRSVSWYQQTPGQGLQFLFEYFSETQRNKGNFPGRFSGRQFSNSRSEMNVSTLELGDSALYLCASSHRPAGPYEQYFGPGTRLTVT.